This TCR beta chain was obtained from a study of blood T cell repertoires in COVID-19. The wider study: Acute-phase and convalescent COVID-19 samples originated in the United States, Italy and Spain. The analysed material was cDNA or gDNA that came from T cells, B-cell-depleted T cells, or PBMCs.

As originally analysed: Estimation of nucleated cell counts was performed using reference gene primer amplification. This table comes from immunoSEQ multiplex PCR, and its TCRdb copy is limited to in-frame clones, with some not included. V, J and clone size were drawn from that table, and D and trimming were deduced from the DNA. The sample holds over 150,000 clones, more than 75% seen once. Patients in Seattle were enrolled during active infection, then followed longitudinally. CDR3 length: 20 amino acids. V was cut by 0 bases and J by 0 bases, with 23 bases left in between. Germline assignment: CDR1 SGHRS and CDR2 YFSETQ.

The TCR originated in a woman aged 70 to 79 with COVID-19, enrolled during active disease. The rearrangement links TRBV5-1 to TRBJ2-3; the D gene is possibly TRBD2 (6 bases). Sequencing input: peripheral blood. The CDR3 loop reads CASSLVPKNDGGGSTDTQYF. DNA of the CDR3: TGCGCCAGCAGCTTGGTTCCCAAGAACGACGGGGGAGGAAGCACAGATACGCAGTATTTT.